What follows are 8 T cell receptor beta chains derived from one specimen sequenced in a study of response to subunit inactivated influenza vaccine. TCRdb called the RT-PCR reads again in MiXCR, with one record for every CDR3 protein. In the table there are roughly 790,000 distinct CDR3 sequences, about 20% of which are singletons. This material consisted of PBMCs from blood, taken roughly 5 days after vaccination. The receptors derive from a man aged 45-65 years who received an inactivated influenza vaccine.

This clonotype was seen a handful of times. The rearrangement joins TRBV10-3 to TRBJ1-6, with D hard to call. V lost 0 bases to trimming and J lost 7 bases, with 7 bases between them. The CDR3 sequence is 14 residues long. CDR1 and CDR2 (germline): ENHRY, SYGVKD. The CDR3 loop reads CAISESNGNSPLHF. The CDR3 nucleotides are TGTGCCATCAGTGAGTCAAACGGAAATTCACCCCTCCACTTT.

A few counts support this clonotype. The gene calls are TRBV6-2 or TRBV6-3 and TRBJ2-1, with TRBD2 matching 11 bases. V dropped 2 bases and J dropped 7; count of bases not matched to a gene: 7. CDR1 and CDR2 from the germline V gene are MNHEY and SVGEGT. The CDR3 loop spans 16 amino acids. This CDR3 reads CASSYGLAGGWNEQFF. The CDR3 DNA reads TGTGCCAGCAGTTACGGCCTAGCGGGGGGTTGGAATGAGCAGTTCTTC.

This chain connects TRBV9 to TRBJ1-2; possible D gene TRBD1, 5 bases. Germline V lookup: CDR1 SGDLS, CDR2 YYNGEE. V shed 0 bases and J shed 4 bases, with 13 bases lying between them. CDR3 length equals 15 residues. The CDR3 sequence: CASSVASGLGYGYTF. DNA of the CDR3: TGTGCCAGCAGCGTAGCGTCAGGGCTAGGCTATGGCTACACCTTC.

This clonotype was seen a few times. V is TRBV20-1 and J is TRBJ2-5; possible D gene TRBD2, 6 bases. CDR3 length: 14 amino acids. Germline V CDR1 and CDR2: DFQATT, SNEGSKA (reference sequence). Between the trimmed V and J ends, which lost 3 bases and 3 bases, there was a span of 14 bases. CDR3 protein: CSASRGTFEETQYF. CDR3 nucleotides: TGCAGTGCTAGTCGCGGGACCTTCGAAGAGACCCAGTACTTC.

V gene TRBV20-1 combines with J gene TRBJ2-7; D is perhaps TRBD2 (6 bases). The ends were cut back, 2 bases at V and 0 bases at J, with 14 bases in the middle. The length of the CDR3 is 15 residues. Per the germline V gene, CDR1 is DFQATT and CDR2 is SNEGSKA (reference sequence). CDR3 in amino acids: CSARSAGLISYEQYF. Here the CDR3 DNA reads TGCAGTGCTAGATCTGCGGGACTTATCTCCTACGAGCAGTACTTC.

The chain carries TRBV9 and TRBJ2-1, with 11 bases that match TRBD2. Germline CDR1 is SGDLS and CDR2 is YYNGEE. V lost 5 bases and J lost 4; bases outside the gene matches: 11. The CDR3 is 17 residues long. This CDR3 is CASSTGTSGSLYNEQFF. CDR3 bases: TGTGCCAGCAGTACCGGGACTAGCGGATCCTTATACAATGAGCAGTTCTTC.

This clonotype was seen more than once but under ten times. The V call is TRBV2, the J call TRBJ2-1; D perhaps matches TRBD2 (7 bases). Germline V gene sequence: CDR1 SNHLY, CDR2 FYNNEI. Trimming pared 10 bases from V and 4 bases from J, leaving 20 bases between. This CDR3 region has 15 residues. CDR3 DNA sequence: TGTGCCACTACGGGGGCTAGCGGAGGATACAATGAGCAGTTCTTC. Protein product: CATTGASGGYNEQFF.

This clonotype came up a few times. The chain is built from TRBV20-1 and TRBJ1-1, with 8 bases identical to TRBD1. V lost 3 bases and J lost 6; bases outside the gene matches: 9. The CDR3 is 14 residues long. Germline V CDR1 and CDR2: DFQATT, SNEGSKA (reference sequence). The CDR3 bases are TGCAGTGCTAGTTCGGGACAGGTTAGGGCTGAAGCTTTCTTT. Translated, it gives CSASSGQVRAEAFF.